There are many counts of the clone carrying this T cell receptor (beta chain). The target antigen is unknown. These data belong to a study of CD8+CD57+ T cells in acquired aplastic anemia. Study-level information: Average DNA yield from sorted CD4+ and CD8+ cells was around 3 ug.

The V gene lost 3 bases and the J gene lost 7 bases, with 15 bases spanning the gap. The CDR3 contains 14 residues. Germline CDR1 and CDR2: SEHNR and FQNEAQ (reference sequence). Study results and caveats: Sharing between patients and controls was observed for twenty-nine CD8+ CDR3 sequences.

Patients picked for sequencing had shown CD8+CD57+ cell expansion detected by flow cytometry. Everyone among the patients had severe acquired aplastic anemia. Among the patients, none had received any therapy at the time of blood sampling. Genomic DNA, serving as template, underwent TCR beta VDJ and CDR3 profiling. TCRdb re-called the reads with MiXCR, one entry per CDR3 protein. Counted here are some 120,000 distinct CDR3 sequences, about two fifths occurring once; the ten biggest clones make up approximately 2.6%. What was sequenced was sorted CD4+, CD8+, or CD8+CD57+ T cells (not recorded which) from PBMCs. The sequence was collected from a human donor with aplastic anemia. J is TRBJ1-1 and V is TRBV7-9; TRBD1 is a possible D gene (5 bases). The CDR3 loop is CASSFAGTHYEAFF. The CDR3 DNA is TGTGCCAGCAGCTTTGCCGGGACTCACTATGAAGCTTTCTTT.